This TCR beta chain originates from a study of blood T cells in healthy people across ages. This clonotype was observed at least ten times. Sample-barcoded 5' priming and a J-beta primer mix drove a second PCR of roughly 7 to 11 cycles. MiXCR, run by TCRdb on the 5' RACE reads, gives a single entry per CDR3 protein. The repertoire holds 790,000 or so distinct CDR3 sequences, with 56% as singletons. V gave up 3 bases and J gave up 1 base; unmatched junction bases: 6. The germline V gene encodes CDR1 SQVTM and CDR2 ANQGSEA. This CDR3 is built from 15 residues. The specimen sequenced was blood. This clonotype was sampled from a man in his forties or fifties in good health. V gene TRBV29-1 combines with J gene TRBJ2-1; the match to TRBD2 covers 7 bases. The CDR3: CSVEGGRISYNEQFF. The CDR3 nucleotides read TGCAGCGTTGAGGGGGGGAGAATTTCCTACAATGAGCAGTTCTTC.